The rows below give T cell receptor beta chains drawn from one sample of a study of blood T cell repertoires in COVID-19. Measured with immunoSEQ multiplex PCR; TCRdb has only the in-frame clones, and not every one. The sample comprises approximately 500,000 clones, roughly 85% of which are singletons, and 3% to 4% rests with the top ten. Sample: peripheral blood. These receptors were obtained from a human donor in a cohort sampled during active COVID-19. CDR3s include the opening cysteine and the closing phenylalanine or tryptophan. D genes are given only for firm matches. Where a row states a size, it is once, few, many or the class of an expanded clone; other rows omit it.

D gene | J gene | CDR3 length | V gene | clone size | CDR3 protein | CDR3 DNA
- | TRBJ1-1 | 16 | TRBV7-2 | - | CASSLDAAGENTEAFF | TGTGCCAGCAGCTTAGACGCGGCAGGGGAGAACACTGAAGCTTTCTTT
- | TRBJ1-3 | 11 | TRBV30 | - | CAWALGNTIYF | TGTGCCTGGGCCTTAGGAAACACCATATATTTT
TRBD1 | TRBJ1-1 | 14 | TRBV15 | - | CATSPGQRSTEAFF | TGTGCCACCAGTCCGGGACAGCGAAGCACTGAAGCTTTCTTT
- | TRBJ1-5 | 13 | TRBV5-1 | - | CASRLQSNQPQHF | TGCGCCAGCCGTTTACAGAGCAATCAGCCCCAGCATTTT
TRBD1 | TRBJ2-6 | 19 | TRBV3-1/TRBV3-2 | - | CASSQHPGQGVSGANVLTF | TGTGCCAGCAGCCAGCATCCGGGACAGGGGGTCTCTGGGGCCAACGTCCTGACTTTC
TRBD1 | TRBJ2-6 | 17 | TRBV28 | - | CASSRTGGSRRANVLTF | TGTGCCAGCAGCAGAACAGGGGGCTCACGTCGGGCCAACGTCCTGACTTTC
- | TRBJ1-1 | 16 | TRBV9 | - | CASSSRTGGYDTEAFF | TGTGCCAGCAGCTCTCGGACGGGGGGGTACGACACTGAAGCTTTCTTT
- | TRBJ2-7 | 14 | TRBV6-2/TRBV6-3 | - | CASSYRIVPYEQYF | TGTGCCAGCAGTTACCGTATAGTCCCCTACGAGCAGTACTTC
- | TRBJ1-1 | 13 | TRBV7-3 | - | CASSRGMNTEAFF | TGTGCCTCCTCCAGGGGTATGAACACTGAAGCTTTCTTT
- | TRBJ2-3 | 17 | TRBV11-3 | - | CASSLGPQGSSTDTQYF | TGTGCCAGCAGCTTAGGCCCCCAGGGGTCTAGCACAGATACGCAGTATTTT
TRBD2 | TRBJ2-7 | 16 | TRBV10-3 | - | CATQGGPGLADYEQYF | TGTGCCACCCAAGGGGGACCTGGACTAGCGGATTACGAGCAGTACTTC
TRBD2 | TRBJ2-5 | 14 | TRBV30 | - | CAWSVGTRRETQYF | TGTGCCTGGAGTGTAGGGACTAGAAGGGAGACCCAGTACTTC
- | TRBJ1-1 | 13 | TRBV3-1/TRBV3-2 | once | CASSQDRGTEAFF | TGTGCCAGCAGCCAAGACCGAGGAACTGAAGCTTTCTTT
TRBD1 | TRBJ2-2 | 18 | TRBV6-1 | - | CASSENTGGPPNTGELFF | TGTGCCAGCAGTGAAAACACAGGGGGCCCCCCGAACACCGGGGAGCTGTTTTTT
- | TRBJ2-7 | 15 | TRBV5-1 | - | CASSWRTGSSYEQYF | TGCGCCAGCAGCTGGCGGACGGGAAGCTCCTACGAGCAGTACTTC
TRBD2 | TRBJ2-1 | 15 | TRBV11-3 | - | CASSRLAGGFNEQFF | TGTGCCAGCAGCAGACTAGCGGGGGGTTTCAATGAGCAGTTCTTC
TRBD2 | TRBJ2-7 | 18 | TRBV5-4 | - | CASSPEPSGLAGVYEQYF | TGTGCCAGCAGCCCGGAACCTTCGGGACTAGCGGGAGTGTACGAGCAGTACTTC